The 24 T cell receptor beta chains below were found in one sample sequenced in a study of blood T cells in healthy people across ages. Primed by a sample-barcoded 5' primer and a J-beta primer mix, a second PCR proceeded for roughly 7 to 12 cycles. Each CDR3 protein gets one entry after TCRdb re-called the 5' RACE reads with MiXCR. This table holds roughly 700,000 distinct CDR3 sequences, 32% found once. The sequenced sample consisted of blood. Receptors were obtained from a woman older than 75 in good health.

J is TRBJ1-1 and V is TRBV20-1; 12 bases are shared with TRBD1. Trimming cost V 7 bases and J 6 bases; bases outside gene matches: 6. Per germline, CDR1 DFQATT and CDR2 SNEGSKA (reference sequence). The CDR3 runs to 13 residues. The CDR3 DNA reads as TGCAGTGGTGGGACAGGGGGCCTGTCTGAAGCTTTCTTT. The encoded protein is CSGGTGGLSEAFF.

This clonotype was detected many times. This chain links TRBV11-2 with TRBJ2-1; D not certain. Trimming stripped 4 bases from V and 8 bases from J, with 15 bases between. The germline CDR1 and CDR2 sequences are SGHAT and FQNNGV. The CDR3 sequence is 14 residues long. The CDR3 DNA sequence: TGTGCCAGCAGCTCCTACACCCTAAAGGATGAGCAGTTCTTC. Its protein is CASSSYTLKDEQFF.

This clonotype was seen many times. The CDR3 DNA sequence: TGTGCCACCAGCAGAGTGACAGGACTAGGAGCCGAGACCCAGTACTTC. Amino acids: CATSRVTGLGAETQYF. The chain employs TRBV15 and TRBJ2-5; a weak D match, TRBD2 (7 bases). Per germline, CDR1 LNHNV and CDR2 YYDKDF (reference sequence). CDR3 length: 16 residues. Trimming took 1 base from V and 5 from J, leaving 17 bases between them.

The chain employs TRBV4-1 and TRBJ1-2; D gene ambiguous. Germline V gives CDR1 MGHRA, CDR2 YSYEKL. V lost 0 bases to trimming and J lost 3 bases, with 8 bases between them. The CDR3 runs to 14 residues. The CDR3 spells CASSQEADYYGYTF. The DNA of the CDR3 is TGCGCCAGCAGCCAAGAGGCGGACTACTATGGCTACACCTTC.

With regard to this clonotype: This sequence may be a read error, since a much larger clone differs from it by one base. The V call is TRBV18, the J call TRBJ2-5; 8 bases align to TRBD2. Trimming took 3 bases from V and 11 from J; bases not matched to a gene: 17. The CDR3 totals 16 residues. CDR1 and CDR2 from the germline V gene are KGHSH and LQKENI. The CDR3 loop is CASSPPGLDYYNEQYF. CDR3 in DNA: TGTGCCAGCTCACCCCCGGGACTAGATTATTACAATGAGCAGTACTTC.

This clonotype was detected many times. The chain links TRBV25-1 to TRBJ1-5; 9 bases align to TRBD1. The trim removed 6 bases at V and 6 bases at J, leaving 6 bases unmatched. The CDR3 length is 14 residues. Germline V lookup: CDR1 MGHDK, CDR2 SYGVNS. The CDR3 DNA reads TGTGCCAGCAGGGCCACAGGGGGCCTTCAGCCCCAGCATTTT. Its protein product is CASRATGGLQPQHF.

Comments on this clonotype: Since a much larger clone is just one base distant, this may be a read error. The chain carries TRBV3-1 and TRBJ2-3, with 9 bases lining up with TRBD2. This CDR3 has 15 amino acids. Germline-derived CDR1 and CDR2 are LGHDT and YNNKEL (reference sequence). Here the CDR3 reads CAGSQSGTSFYTQYF. In DNA form, the CDR3 reads TGTGCCGGCAGCCAGTCCGGGACTAGCTTTTATACGCAGTATTTT.

There are a few counts of this clonotype. The V call is TRBV20-1, the J call TRBJ2-1; 8 nucleotides align to TRBD2. The V segment lost 5 bases and the J segment 5 bases; nucleotides outside the gene matches: 8. The germline CDR1 and CDR2 sequences are DFQATT and SNEGSKA (reference sequence). This CDR3 contains 14 residues. The CDR3 sequence: CSAGGASGHNEQFF. The CDR3 coding sequence is TGCAGTGCTGGGGGAGCTAGCGGGCACAATGAGCAGTTCTTC.

For this clonotype: A read error may be the cause here, since a much bigger clone is one base away. This chain joins TRBV5-1 and TRBJ2-3, with D unclear. The CDR3 is 12 amino acids. Per the germline V gene, CDR1 is SGHRS and CDR2 is YFSETQ. The CDR3 reads CAGSLDMDTQYF. The CDR3 DNA sequence: TGCGCCGGCAGCTTGGATATGGATACGCAGTATTTT.

The chain carries TRBV20-1 and TRBJ2-1, with 7 nucleotides matching TRBD2. This CDR3 region has 14 residues. Germline-derived CDR1 and CDR2 are DFQATT and SNEGSKA (reference sequence). The CDR3 nucleotides read TGCAGCACCCTAGCGGAGAGCTCCTACAATGAGCAGTTCTTC. Encoded protein: CSTLAESSYNEQFF.

The J gene is TRBJ2-7, the V gene TRBV6-1; 7 bases are a match to TRBD1. Germline V CDR1 and CDR2: MNHNS, SASEGT. The CDR3 is 14 residues long. The junction had 7 bases not matched to a gene; V was cut back by 6 bases and J by 2 bases. CDR3 in DNA: TGTGCCAGCAGGCCGAGACAGGGCACCTACGAGCAGTACTTC. It encodes CASRPRQGTYEQYF.

On this clonotype: A single base separates this from a much larger clone, so it may be a read error. The V and J genes are TRBV5-1 and TRBJ2-7; D is uncertain. The CDR3 covers 11 residues. The V end was cut by 2 bases, the J end by 7 bases, with 7 bases between. Germline V gives CDR1 SGHRS, CDR2 YFSETQ. CDR3: CASSFRAEQYF. The CDR3 DNA reads TGCGCCAGCAGCTTCCGAGCGGAGCAGTACTTC.

In this sample, this clonotype turned up many times. The chain is built from TRBV20-1 and TRBJ2-3; weak D call: TRBD2 (7 bases). V was clipped by 0 bases and J by 1 base, with 17 bases between them. Germline CDR1 reads DFQATT; CDR2 reads SNEGSKA (reference sequence). CDR3 length: 17 residues. CDR3 residues: CSARDASGRGRTDTQYF. CDR3 bases: TGCAGTGCTAGAGACGCCTCGGGGCGGGGGCGCACAGATACGCAGTATTTT.

V usage is TRBV10-2 and J usage is TRBJ2-5, with D possibly matching TRBD2 (5 bases). V lost 2 bases and J 2 bases, leaving 12 bases between the germline ends. There are 15 residues in the CDR3. CDR1 is WSHSY, CDR2 SAAADI, per germline. Written as DNA, the CDR3 is TGCGCCAGCAGTGAGGAGACTACAATACAAGAGACCCAGTACTTC. Protein product: CASSEETTIQETQYF.

This clonotype was seen ten or more times. The chain employs TRBV4-1 and TRBJ2-1; 9 positions agree with TRBD1. The CDR3 runs 15 residues. Germline V lookup: CDR1 MGHRA, CDR2 YSYEKL. V shed 4 bases and J 2 bases; nucleotides not matched to a gene: 3. In nucleotides, the CDR3 is TGCGCCAGCAGCCGACAGGGGGGCGCCTACAATGAGCAGTTCTTC. Its protein product is CASSRQGGAYNEQFF.

The chain uses TRBV7-9 and TRBJ2-7; D might be TRBD1 or TRBD2, each matching 5 bases. The V and J ends lost 4 bases and 4 bases respectively, with 14 bases between them. CDR1 and CDR2 from the germline V gene are SEHNR and FQNEAQ (reference sequence). This CDR3 region has 14 residues. The CDR3 loop reads CASSWDGYPYEQYF. DNA of the CDR3: TGTGCCAGCAGCTGGGACGGATATCCGTACGAGCAGTACTTC.

This clonotype was seen at least ten times. The gene calls are TRBV20-1 and TRBJ1-2, with 8 nucleotides matching TRBD1. The CDR3 spans 13 residues. Germline V gene data show CDR1 as DFQATT and CDR2 as SNEGSKA (reference sequence). V trimming: 1 base; J trimming: 8 bases; junction bases outside the gene matches: 6. CDR3 sequence: CSARVQGARGYTF. As DNA, the CDR3 is TGCAGTGCTAGAGTCCAGGGGGCGCGAGGCTACACCTTC.

The V call is TRBV28, the J call TRBJ1-5; possibly TRBD1 for D (6 bases). CDR3 length: 14 amino acids. Germline values: CDR1 MDHEN, CDR2 SYDVKM. The ends were cut back, 11 bases at V and 1 base at J, with 15 bases in the middle. The CDR3 here is CAGRGRGSNQPQHF. In DNA, the CDR3 is TGTGCCGGGAGGGGGAGGGGAAGCAATCAGCCCCAGCATTTT.

This chain joins TRBV30 and TRBJ1-1, with D unclear. CDR1 is GTSNPN, CDR2 SVGIG, per germline (reference sequence). There are 15 residues in the CDR3. Trimming took 5 bases from V and 0 from J, leaving 16 bases between them. CDR3 nucleotides: TGTGCCTGGGTACGGGAGGGCGGTGTGAACACTGAAGCTTTCTTT. It specifies CAWVREGGVNTEAFF.

The J gene is TRBJ2-3, the V gene TRBV7-2, with D perhaps given as TRBD1 or TRBD2 (5 bases each). Germline-derived CDR1 and CDR2 are SGHTA and FQGNSA. V lost 6 bases, J lost 1 base, and 14 bases lay in between. The CDR3 contains 15 residues. The CDR3 spells CASSWWDARTDTQYF. The DNA for the CDR3 is TGTGCCAGCAGTTGGTGGGACGCCCGCACAGATACGCAGTATTTT.

The chain uses TRBV29-1 and TRBJ2-5, with a tentative D call TRBD1 (5 bases). V was pared by 7 bases and J by 1 base, with 10 bases between. The germline V gene has CDR1 SQVTM and CDR2 ANQGSEA. The CDR3 has 12 residues. The CDR3 DNA sequence: TGCAGCGCTCAGACAGCCCAAGAGACCCAGTACTTC. Translation: CSAQTAQETQYF.

This chain links TRBV7-9 with TRBJ1-5; D possibly corresponds to TRBD1 (6 bases). V shed 7 bases and J shed 3 bases, with 13 bases lying between them. This CDR3 region has 14 residues. Germline CDR1 and CDR2: SEHNR and FQNEAQ (reference sequence). CDR3 coding DNA: TGTGCCAGCACTATCCGACAGGTCAATCAGCCCCAGCATTTT. Translating gives CASTIRQVNQPQHF.

The chain couples TRBV3-1 to TRBJ2-5, with D unresolved. The CDR3 loop spans 15 amino acids. CDR1 is LGHDT and CDR2 is YNNKEL in the germline V gene (reference sequence). V lost 5 bases to trimming and J lost 2 bases, with 15 bases between them. The CDR3 reads CASSSTLRLQETQYF. In DNA, the CDR3 is TGTGCCAGCAGCTCTACCTTGAGGTTACAAGAGACCCAGTACTTC.

This clonotype was counted ten times or more. The V and J genes are TRBV20-1 and TRBJ2-3; 9 nucleotides agree with TRBD2. This CDR3 is 16 amino acids long. Germline V gene sequence: CDR1 DFQATT, CDR2 SNEGSKA (reference sequence). The V segment lost 6 bases and the J segment 2 bases; nucleotides outside the gene matches: 12. DNA of the CDR3: TGCAGTGCGACTTCCCTAGCGGGGTCCTACACAGATACGCAGTATTTT. Its translation: CSATSLAGSYTDTQYF.